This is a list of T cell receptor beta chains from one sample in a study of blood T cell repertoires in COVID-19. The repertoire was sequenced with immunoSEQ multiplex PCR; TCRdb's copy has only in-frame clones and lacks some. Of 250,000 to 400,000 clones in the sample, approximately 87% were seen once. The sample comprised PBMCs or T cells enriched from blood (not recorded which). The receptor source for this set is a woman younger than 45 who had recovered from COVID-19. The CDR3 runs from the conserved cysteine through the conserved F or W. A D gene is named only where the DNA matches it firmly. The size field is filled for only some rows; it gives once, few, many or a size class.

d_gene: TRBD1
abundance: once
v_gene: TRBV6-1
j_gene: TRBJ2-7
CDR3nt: TGTGCCAGCAGTGAAAGGGAGGTGACAGGGGGATACGAGCAGTACTTC
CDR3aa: CASSEREVTGGYEQYF

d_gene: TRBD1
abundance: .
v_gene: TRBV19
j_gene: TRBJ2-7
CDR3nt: TGTGCCAGTAGTATTCACGGGACAGCCGTCTCCTACGAGCAGTACTTC
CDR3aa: CASSIHGTAVSYEQYF

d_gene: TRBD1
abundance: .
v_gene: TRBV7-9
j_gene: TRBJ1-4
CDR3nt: TGTGCCAGCAGTCCGAGGGTGGGGACAGGGAGGTCCGATGAAAAACTGTTTTTT
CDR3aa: CASSPRVGTGRSDEKLFF

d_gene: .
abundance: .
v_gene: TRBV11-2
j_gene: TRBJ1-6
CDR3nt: TGTGCCAGCAGCTTAGCCGACAGGAGTAATTCACCCCTCCACTTT
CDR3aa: CASSLADRSNSPLHF

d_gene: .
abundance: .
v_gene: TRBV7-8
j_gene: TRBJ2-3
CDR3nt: TGTGCCAGCAGCTCGAGCGGGCGTATCACAGATACGCAGTATTTT
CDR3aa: CASSSSGRITDTQYF

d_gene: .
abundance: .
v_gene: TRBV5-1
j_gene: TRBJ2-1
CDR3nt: TGCGCCAGCAGCTTGTTTAGGGGGGGCCACGACAATGAGCAGTTCTTC
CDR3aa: CASSLFRGGHDNEQFF

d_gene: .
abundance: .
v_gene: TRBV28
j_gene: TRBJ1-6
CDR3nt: TGTGCCAGCAGTTTTTCAGGGAACTCCTATAATTCACCCCTCCACTTT
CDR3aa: CASSFSGNSYNSPLHF

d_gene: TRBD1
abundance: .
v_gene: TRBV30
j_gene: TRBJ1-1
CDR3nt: TGTGCCTGGAGGAGACAGGGCCACCTTGAAGCTTTCTTT
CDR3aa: CAWRRQGHLEAFF

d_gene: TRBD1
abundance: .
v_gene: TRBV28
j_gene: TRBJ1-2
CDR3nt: TGTGCCAGCAGTCGGGACAGTGCCGGTCGCGGCTACACCTTC
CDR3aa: CASSRDSAGRGYTF

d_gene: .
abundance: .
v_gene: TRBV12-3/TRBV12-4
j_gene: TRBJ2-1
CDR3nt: TGTGCCAGCGAACAGGTAAACAATGAGCAGTTCTTC
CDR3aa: CASEQVNNEQFF

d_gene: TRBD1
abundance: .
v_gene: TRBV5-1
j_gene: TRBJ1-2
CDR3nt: TGCGCCAGCAGCCCCGGAGGACAGGGATTCTATGGCTACACCTTC
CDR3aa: CASSPGGQGFYGYTF

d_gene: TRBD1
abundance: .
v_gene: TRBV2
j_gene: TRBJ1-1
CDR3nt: TGTGCCAGCTTCCAGGGGGCGCAGGCTGAAGCTTTCTTT
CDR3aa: CASFQGAQAEAFF

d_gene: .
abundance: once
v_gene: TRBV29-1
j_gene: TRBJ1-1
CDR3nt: TGCAGCGACTACGCGGGGCGAGGTGAAGCTTTCTTT
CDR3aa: CSDYAGRGEAFF

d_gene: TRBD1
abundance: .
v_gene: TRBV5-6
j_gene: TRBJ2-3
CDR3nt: TGTGCCAGCAGCTGGGCCCGGGACAGGGTTACAGATACGCAGTATTTT
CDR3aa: CASSWARDRVTDTQYF

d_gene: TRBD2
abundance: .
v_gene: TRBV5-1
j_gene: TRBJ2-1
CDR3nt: TGCGCCAGCAGCGGGCGGACTAGCGGGGATGAGCAGTTCTTC
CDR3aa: CASSGRTSGDEQFF

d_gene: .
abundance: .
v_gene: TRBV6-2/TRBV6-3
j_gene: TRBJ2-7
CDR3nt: TGTGCCAGCAGTTACGCATCGTTGGGAGCCGAGCAGTACTTC
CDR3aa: CASSYASLGAEQYF

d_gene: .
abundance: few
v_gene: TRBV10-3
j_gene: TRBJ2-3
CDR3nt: TGTGCCATCAGTGATACGGGGGTGAGCACAGATACGCAGTATTTT
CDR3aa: CAISDTGVSTDTQYF

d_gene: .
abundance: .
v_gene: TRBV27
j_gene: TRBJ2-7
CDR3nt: TGTGCCAGCAGTTTACTAGGCCAGAGCTCCTACGAGCAGTACTTC
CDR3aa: CASSLLGQSSYEQYF

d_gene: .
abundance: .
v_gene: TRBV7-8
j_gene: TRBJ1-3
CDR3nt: TGTGCCAGCAGCTTAGTTGGGGGCCTATCTGGAAACACCATATATTTT
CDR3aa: CASSLVGGLSGNTIYF

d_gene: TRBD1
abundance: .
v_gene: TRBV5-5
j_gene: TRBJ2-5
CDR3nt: TGTGCCAGCAGCTGGAAACCGGGACAGAGAATTTGGTCCCAGTACTTC
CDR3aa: CASSWKPGQRIWSQYF

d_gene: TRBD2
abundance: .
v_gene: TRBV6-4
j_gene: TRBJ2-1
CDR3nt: TGTGCCAGCAGTGACTCGGAGCGGGGGGTTCGTGAGCAGTTCTTC
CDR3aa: CASSDSERGVREQFF

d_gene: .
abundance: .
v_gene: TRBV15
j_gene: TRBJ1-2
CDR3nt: TGTGCCACCAGCAGAGATGGGGCAGTACACTATGGCTACACCTTC
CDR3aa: CATSRDGAVHYGYTF

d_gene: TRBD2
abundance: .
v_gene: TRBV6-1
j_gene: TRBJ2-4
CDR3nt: TGTGCCAGCAGTGAACTAGCGGGGGGCGATATAGCCAAAAACATTCAGTACTTC
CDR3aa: CASSELAGGDIAKNIQYF

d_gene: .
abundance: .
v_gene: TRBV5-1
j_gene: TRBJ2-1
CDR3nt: TGCGCCAGCAGCTGGGCCGGCCCTGGGGAGAATGAGCAGTTCTTC
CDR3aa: CASSWAGPGENEQFF

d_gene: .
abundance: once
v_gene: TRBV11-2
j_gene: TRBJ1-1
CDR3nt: TGTGCCAGCCGAGCTACAGGGATAGCCAACACTGAAGCTTTCTTT
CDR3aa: CASRATGIANTEAFF

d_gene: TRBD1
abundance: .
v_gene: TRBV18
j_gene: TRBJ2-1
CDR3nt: TGTGCCAGCTCACCGTGGGGACAGGGCAATGAGCAGTTCTTC
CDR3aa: CASSPWGQGNEQFF

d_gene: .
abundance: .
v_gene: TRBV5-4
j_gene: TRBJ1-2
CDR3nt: TGTGCCAGCAGCTTGGCTAAAACAGGGCGTCCTGGCTACACCTTC
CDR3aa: CASSLAKTGRPGYTF

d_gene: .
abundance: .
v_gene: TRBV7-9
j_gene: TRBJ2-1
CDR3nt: TGTGCCAGCAGCGCCCCCAGCGGTGAGCAGTTCTTC
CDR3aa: CASSAPSGEQFF

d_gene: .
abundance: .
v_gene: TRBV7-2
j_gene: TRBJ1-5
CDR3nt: TGTGCCAGCAGCTTGGTTGCGGGATTTAGCAATCAGCCCCAGCATTTT
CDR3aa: CASSLVAGFSNQPQHF

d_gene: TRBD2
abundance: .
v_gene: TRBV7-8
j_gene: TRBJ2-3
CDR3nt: TGTGCCAGCAGCCGCGGACTAGCGGGGATCAACACAGATACGCAGTATTTT
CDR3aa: CASSRGLAGINTDTQYF

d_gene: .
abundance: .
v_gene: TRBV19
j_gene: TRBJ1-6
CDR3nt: TGTGCCAGTAGTGTGACCGGGACAAACTTCTCACCCCTCCACTTT
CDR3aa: CASSVTGTNFSPLHF

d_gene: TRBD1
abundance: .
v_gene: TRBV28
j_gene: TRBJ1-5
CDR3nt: TGTGCCAGCAGGCCCACAGGGGGCGTCAATCAGCCCCAGCATTTT
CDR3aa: CASRPTGGVNQPQHF

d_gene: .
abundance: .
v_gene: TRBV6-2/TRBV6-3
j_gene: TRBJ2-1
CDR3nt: TGTGCCAGCAGCCACGGCAATGAGCAGTTCTTC
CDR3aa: CASSHGNEQFF

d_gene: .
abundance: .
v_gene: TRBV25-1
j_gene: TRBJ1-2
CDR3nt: TGTGCCAGCAGTGAAATTGGGAGTAACTATGGCTACACCTTC
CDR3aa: CASSEIGSNYGYTF

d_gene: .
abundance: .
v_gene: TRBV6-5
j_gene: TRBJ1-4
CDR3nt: TGTGCCAGCAGTTACGGAAGACAAGGGGAGGTACTGTTTTTT
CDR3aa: CASSYGRQGEVLFF

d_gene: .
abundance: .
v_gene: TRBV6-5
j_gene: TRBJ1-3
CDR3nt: TGTGCCAGCAGTTACTCGTACGGGTCAGCCCGAAACACCATATATTTT
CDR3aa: CASSYSYGSARNTIYF

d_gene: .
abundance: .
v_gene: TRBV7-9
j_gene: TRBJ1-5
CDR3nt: TGTGCCAGCAGCTTAGAAGGGGCTCAGCCCCAGCATTTT
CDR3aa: CASSLEGAQPQHF

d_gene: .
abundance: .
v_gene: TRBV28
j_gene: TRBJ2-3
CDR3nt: TGTGCCAGCGTAGACTCAGTCACAGATACGCAGTATTTT
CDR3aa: CASVDSVTDTQYF

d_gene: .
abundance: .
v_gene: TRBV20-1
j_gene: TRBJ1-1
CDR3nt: TGCAGTGCCATACGGGGCACTGAAGCTTTCTTT
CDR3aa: CSAIRGTEAFF

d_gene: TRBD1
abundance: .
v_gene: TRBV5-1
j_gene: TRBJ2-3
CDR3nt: TGCGCCAGCAGCTTGGGGACAGGGCCGCAGTATTTT
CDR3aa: CASSLGTGPQYF

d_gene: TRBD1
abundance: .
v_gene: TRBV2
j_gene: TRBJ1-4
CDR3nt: TGTGCCAGCGGATCCTTTCCGGGACAGAATAATGAAAAACTGTTTTTT
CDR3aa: CASGSFPGQNNEKLFF

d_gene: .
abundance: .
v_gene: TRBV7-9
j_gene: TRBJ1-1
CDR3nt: TGTGCCAGCAGCTCGTACAGGGTCGAGGCGGGCACTGAAGCTTTCTTT
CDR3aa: CASSSYRVEAGTEAFF

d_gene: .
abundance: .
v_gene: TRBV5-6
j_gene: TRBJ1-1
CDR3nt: TGTGCCAGCAGCTGGCAGTCCGCTGGGCCCTACACTGAAGCTTTCTTT
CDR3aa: CASSWQSAGPYTEAFF

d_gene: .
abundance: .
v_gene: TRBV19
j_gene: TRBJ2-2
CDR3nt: TGTGCCAGTAAGCCGGTGACCGGGGAGCTGTTTTTT
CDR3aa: CASKPVTGELFF

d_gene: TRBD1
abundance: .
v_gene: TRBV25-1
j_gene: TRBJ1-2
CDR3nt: TGTGCCAGCAGTGACTCCGGAACAGGGGCGACTAAGGGCTACACCTTC
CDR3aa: CASSDSGTGATKGYTF

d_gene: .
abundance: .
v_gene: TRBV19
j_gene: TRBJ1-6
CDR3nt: TGTGCCAGTAGAACAGGCTCCTATAATTCACCCCTCCACTTT
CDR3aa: CASRTGSYNSPLHF